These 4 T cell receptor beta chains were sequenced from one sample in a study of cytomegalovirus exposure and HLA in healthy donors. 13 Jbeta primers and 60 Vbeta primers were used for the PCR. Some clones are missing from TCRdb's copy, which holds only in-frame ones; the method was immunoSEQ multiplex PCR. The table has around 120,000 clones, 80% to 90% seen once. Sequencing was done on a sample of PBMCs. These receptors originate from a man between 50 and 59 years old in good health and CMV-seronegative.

The CDR3 DNA reads TGTGCCAGCAGAAGACACAGCGGGGAGCAGTACTTC. Protein sequence: CASRRHSGEQYF. The rearrangement joins TRBV2 to TRBJ2-7, with D possibly TRBD2 on 6 matching bases. The germline CDR1 and CDR2 sequences are SNHLY and FYNNEI. This CDR3 is built from 12 residues. Trimming shortened V by 6 bases and J by 7 bases, and 13 bases separated the two germline ends. Complete variable domain (other parts from reference TRBV2 and TRBJ2-7): EPEVTQTPSHQVTQMGQEVILRCVPISNHLYFYWYRQILGQKVEFLVSFYNNEISEKSEIFDDQFSVERPDGSNFTLKIRSTKLEDSAMYFCASRRHSGEQYFGPGTRLTVT.

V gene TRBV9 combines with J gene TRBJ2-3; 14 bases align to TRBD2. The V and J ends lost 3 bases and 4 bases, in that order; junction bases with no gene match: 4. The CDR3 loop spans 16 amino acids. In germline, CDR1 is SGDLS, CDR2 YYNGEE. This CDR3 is CASSARLAGGPDTQYF. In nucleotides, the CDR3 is TGTGCCAGCAGCGCCCGACTAGCGGGGGGGCCAGATACGCAGTATTTT.

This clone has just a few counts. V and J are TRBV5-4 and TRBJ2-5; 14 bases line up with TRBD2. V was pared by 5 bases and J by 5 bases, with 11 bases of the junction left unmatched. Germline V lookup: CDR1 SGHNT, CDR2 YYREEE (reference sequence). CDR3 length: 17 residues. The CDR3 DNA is TGTGCCAGCAGTTCGGGACTAGCGGGGGCCCTGGTGGAGACCCAGTACTTC. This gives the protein CASSSGLAGALVETQYF.

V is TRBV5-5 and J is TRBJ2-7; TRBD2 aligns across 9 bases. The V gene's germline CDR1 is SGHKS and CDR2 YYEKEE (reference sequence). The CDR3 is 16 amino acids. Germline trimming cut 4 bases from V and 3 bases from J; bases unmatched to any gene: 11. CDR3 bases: TGTGCCAGCAGCCAAGACGGGCGGGGGGGCTACTACGAGCAGTACTTC. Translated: CASSQDGRGGYYEQYF.